This TCR beta chain was documented in a study of blood T cell repertoires in COVID-19. Data came from immunoSEQ multiplex PCR; TCRdb stores just in-frame clones and leaves some out. The profile shows about 120,000 clones, approximately 74% of them singletons. The V and J ends lost 7 bases and 2 bases respectively, with 17 bases between them. The length of the CDR3 is 15 residues. Germline V lookup: CDR1 MNHEY, CDR2 SVGAGI. This clonotype was obtained from a man in his sixties with acute or convalescent COVID-19. Sample: peripheral blood. V gene TRBV6-5 combines with J gene TRBJ1-1; weak D call: TRBD1 (6 bases). As DNA, the CDR3 is TGTGCCAGCACCTCGGGAGGGGGGGGAAACACTGAAGCTTTCTTT. Amino acids: CASTSGGGGNTEAFF.